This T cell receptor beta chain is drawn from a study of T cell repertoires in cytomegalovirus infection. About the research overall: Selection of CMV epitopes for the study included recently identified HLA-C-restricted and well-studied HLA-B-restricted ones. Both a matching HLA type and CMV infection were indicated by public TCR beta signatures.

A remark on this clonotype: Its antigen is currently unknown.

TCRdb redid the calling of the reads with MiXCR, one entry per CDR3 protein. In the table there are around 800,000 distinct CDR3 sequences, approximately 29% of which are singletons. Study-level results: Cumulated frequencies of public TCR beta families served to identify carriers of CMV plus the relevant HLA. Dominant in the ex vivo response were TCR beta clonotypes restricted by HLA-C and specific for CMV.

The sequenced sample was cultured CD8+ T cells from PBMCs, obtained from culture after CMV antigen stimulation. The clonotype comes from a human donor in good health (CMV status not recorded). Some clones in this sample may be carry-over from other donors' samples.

The CDR3 DNA reads TGTGCCAGCAGCGATCTCATGGACAGGGGGAACACCGGGGAGCTGTTTTTT. This gives the protein CASSDLMDRGNTGELFF. The chain joins TRBV6-5 to TRBJ2-2; 9 bases agree with TRBD1. The CDR3 is made up of 17 amino acids. Germline CDR1 is MNHEY and CDR2 is SVGAGI. The V and J ends lost 6 bases and 1 base, in that order; junction bases with no gene match: 9.